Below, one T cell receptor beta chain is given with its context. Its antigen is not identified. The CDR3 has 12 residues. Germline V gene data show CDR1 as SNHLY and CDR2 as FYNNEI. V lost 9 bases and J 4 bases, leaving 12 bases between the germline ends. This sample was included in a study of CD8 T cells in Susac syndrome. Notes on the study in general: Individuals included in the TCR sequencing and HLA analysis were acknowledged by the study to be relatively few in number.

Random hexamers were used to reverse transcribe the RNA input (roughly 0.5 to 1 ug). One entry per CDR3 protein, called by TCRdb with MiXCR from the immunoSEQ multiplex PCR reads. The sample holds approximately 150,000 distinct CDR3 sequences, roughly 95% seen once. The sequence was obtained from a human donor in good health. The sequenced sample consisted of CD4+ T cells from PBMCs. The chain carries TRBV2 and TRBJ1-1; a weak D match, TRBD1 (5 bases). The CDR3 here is CASRGAVTEAFF. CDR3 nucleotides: TGTGCCAGTAGAGGGGCGGTCACTGAAGCTTTCTTT.